Given below is one T cell receptor (beta chain) in context. Its antigen is unidentified. This specimen comes from a study of regulatory T cells in long-lasting Graves disease. Points from the study as a whole: Small sample size may have lowered accuracy.

With iRepertoire HTBI primers and Arm-PCR of CDR3 regions, TCR beta libraries were built. TCRdb re-called the multiplex PCR reads with MiXCR, one entry per CDR3 protein. In the table there are 400,000 to 650,000 distinct CDR3 sequences, roughly 16% of which are singletons. Time point of the sample: newly diagnosed GD, antithyroid drugs for less than 3 months. The TCR library used RNA extracted from PBMCs. Patients with Graves' disease were diagnosed by American Thyroid Association guidelines. The sample also formed part of further work on T cells in Graves' hyperthyroidism and ophthalmopathy. That report adds: Clinical symptoms, serum thyroxine and TRAb, thyroid ultrasound and orbital computed tomography were used for the diagnoses.

This TCR came from a middle-aged woman with Graves disease. The input for sequencing was peripheral blood mononuclear cells (PBMCs), taken at new diagnosis, from a patient treated with antithyroid drugs.

The CDR3 DNA is TGTGCCAGCAGTTTAGGGACAGGGAGGCCTGGAAACACCATATATTTT. Protein sequence: CASSLGTGRPGNTIYF. This chain links TRBV12-3 or TRBV12-4 with TRBJ1-3, with 8 bases fitting TRBD1. Losses at the gene ends were 1 base for V and 2 bases for J; bases not matched to a gene: 4. The CDR3 consists of 16 residues.